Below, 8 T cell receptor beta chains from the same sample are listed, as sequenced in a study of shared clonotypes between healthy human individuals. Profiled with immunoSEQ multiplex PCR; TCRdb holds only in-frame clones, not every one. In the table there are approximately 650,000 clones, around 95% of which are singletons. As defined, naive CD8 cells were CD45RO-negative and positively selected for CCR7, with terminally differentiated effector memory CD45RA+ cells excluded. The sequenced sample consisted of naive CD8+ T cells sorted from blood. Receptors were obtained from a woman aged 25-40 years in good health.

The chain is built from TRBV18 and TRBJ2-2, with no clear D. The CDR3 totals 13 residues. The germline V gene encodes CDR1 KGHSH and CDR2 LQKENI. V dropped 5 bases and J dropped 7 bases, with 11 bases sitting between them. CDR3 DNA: TGTGCCAGCTCAGTAGGGCCCGGCGGGGAGCTGTTTTTT. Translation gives CASSVGPGGELFF.

For the CDR3, the DNA is TGTGCCAGCAGTGCCGGGACTAGCGGGAGGCCCACAGATACGCAGTATTTT. The encoded protein is CASSAGTSGRPTDTQYF. The V call is TRBV6-1, the J call TRBJ2-3, with TRBD2 matching 15 bases. CDR3 length: 17 residues. Germline loops: CDR1 MNHNS, CDR2 SASEGT. V was clipped by 4 bases and J by 2 bases; unmatched bases: 4.

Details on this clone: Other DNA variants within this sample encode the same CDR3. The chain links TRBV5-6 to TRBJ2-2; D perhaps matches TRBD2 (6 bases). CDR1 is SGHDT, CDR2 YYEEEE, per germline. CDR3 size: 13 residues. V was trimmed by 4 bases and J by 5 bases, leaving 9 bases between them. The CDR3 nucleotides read TGTGCCAGCAGCCCCGGAGGGACCGGGGAGCTGTTTTTT. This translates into CASSPGGTGELFF. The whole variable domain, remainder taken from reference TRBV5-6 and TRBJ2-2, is DAGVTQSPTHLIKTRGQQVTLRCSPKSGHDTVSWYQQALGQGPQFIFQYYEEEERQRGNFPDRFSGHQFPNYSSELNVNALLLGDSALYLCASSPGGTGELFFGEGSRLTVL.

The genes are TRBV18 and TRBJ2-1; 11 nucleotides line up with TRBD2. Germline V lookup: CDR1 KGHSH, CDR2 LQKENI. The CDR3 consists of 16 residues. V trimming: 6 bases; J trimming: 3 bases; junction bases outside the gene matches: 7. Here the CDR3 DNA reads TGTGCCAGCTCCCCTTTACTAGCGGGAGACTACAATGAGCAGTTCTTC. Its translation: CASSPLLAGDYNEQFF.

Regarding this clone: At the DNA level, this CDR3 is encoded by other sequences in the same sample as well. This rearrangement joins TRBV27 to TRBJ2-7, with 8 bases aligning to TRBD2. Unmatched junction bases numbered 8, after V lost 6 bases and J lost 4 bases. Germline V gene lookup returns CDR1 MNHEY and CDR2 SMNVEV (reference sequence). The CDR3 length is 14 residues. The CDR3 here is CASSLGLAGYEQYF. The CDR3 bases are TGTGCCAGCAGCCTCGGGCTAGCGGGTTACGAGCAGTACTTC.

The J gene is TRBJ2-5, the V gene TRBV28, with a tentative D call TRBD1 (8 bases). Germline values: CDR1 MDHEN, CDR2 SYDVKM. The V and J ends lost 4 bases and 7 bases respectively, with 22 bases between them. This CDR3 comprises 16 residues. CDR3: CASSYPWDRTRGTQYF. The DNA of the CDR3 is TGTGCCAGCAGTTACCCATGGGACAGGACTAGGGGGACCCAGTACTTC.

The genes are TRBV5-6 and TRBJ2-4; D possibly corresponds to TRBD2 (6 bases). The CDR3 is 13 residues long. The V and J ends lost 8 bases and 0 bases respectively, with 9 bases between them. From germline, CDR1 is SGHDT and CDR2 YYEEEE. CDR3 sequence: CASHGGAKNIQYF. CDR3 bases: TGTGCCAGTCACGGGGGAGCCAAAAACATTCAGTACTTC. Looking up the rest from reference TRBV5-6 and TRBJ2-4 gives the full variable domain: DAGVTQSPTHLIKTRGQQVTLRCSPKSGHDTVSWYQQALGQGPQFIFQYYEEEERQRGNFPDRFSGHQFPNYSSELNVNALLLGDSALYLCASHGGAKNIQYFGAGTRLSVL.

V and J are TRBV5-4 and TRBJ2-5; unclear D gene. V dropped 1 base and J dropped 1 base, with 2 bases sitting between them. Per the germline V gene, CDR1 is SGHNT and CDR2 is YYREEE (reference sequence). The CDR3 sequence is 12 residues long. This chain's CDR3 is CASSLSQETQYF. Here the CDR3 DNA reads TGTGCCAGCAGCTTGTCCCAAGAGACCCAGTACTTC.